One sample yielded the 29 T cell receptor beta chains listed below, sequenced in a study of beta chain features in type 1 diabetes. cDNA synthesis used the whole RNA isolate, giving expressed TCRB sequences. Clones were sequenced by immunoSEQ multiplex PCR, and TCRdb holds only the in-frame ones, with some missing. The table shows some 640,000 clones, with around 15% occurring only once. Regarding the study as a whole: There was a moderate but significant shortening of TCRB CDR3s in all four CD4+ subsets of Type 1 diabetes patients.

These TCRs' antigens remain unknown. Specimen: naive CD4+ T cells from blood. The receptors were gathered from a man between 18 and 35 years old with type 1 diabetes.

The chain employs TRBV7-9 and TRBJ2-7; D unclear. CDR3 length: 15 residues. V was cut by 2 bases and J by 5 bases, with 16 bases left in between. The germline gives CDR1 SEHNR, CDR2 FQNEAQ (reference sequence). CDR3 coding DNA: TGTGCCAGCAGCTTAATTACCCTCGAGCGCGACGAGCAGTACTTC. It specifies CASSLITLERDEQYF.

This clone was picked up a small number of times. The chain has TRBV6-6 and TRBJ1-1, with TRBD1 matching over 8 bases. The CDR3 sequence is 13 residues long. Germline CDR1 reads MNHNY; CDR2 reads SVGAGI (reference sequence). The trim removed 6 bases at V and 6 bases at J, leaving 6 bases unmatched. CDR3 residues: CASRRQGKAEAFF. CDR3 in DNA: TGTGCCAGCAGACGACAGGGGAAGGCTGAAGCTTTCTTT.

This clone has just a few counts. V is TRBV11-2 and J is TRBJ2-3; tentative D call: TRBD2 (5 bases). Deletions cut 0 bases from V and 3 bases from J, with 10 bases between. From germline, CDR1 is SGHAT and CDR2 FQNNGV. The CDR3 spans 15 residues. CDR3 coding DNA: TGTGCCAGCAGCTTAGATCAGGACTCGACAGATACGCAGTATTTT. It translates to CASSLDQDSTDTQYF.

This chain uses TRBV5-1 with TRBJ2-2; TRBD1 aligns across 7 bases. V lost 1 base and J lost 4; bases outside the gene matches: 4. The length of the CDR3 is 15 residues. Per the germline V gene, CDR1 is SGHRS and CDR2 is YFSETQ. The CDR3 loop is CASSLSPGGTGELFF. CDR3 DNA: TGCGCCAGCAGCTTGTCTCCAGGGGGCACCGGGGAGCTGTTTTTT.

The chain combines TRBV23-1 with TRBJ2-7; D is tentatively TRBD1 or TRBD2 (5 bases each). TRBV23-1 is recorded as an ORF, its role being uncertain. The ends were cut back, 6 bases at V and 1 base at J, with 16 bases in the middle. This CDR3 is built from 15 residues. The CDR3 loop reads CASSLKSGGSYEQYF. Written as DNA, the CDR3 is TGCGCCAGCAGCCTCAAAAGTGGGGGATCCTACGAGCAGTACTTC.

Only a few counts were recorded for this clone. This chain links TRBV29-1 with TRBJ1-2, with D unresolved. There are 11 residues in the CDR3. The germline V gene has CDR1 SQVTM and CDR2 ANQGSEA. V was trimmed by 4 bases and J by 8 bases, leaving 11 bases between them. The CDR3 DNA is TGCAGCGTTGTTTCCGGGAACGGCTACACCTTC. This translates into CSVVSGNGYTF.

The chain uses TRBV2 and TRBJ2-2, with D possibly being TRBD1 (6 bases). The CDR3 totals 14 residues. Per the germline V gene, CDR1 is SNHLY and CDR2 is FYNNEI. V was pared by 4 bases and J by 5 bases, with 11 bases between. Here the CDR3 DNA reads TGTGCCAGCAGTGGTCAGGGGACGACCGGGGAGCTGTTTTTT. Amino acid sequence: CASSGQGTTGELFF.

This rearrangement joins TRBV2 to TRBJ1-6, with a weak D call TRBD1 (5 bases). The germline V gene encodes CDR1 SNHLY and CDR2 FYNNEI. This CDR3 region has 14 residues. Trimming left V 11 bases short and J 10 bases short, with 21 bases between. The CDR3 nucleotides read TGTGCCGGCCAGCGAGGGGACGGGGGATCACCCCTCCACTTT. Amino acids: CAGQRGDGGSPLHF.

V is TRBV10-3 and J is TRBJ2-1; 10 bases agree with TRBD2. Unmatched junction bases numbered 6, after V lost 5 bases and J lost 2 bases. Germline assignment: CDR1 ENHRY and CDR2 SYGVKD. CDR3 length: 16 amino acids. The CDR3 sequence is CAISKSGRATYNEQFF. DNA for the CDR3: TGTGCCATCAGTAAAAGCGGGAGGGCCACCTACAATGAGCAGTTCTTC.

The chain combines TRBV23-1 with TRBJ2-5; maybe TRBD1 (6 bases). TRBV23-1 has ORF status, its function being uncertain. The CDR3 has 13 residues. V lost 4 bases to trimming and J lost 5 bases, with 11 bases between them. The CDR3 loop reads CASSPRTAETQYF. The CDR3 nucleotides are TGCGCCAGCAGTCCGCGGACAGCTGAGACCCAGTACTTC.

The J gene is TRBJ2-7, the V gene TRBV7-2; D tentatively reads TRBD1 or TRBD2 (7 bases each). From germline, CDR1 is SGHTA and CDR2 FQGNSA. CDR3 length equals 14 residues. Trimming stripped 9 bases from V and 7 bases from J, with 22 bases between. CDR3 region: CASQGRGLAEEQYF. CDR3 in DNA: TGTGCCAGTCAGGGGAGGGGGCTTGCGGAAGAGCAGTACTTC.

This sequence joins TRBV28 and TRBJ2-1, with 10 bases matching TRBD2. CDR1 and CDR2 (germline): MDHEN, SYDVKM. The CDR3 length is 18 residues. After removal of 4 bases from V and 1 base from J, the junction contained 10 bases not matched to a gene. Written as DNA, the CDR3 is TGTGCCAGCAGTTCTCTAGAGCGGGGGGGCGCGTCCTACAATGAGCAGTTCTTC. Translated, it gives CASSSLERGGASYNEQFF.

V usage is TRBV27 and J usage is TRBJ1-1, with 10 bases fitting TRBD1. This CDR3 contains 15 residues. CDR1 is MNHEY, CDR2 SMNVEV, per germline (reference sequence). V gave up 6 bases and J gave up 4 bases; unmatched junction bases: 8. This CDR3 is CASSPSGTGATEAFF. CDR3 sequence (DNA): TGTGCCAGCAGCCCTTCCGGGACAGGGGCCACTGAAGCTTTCTTT.

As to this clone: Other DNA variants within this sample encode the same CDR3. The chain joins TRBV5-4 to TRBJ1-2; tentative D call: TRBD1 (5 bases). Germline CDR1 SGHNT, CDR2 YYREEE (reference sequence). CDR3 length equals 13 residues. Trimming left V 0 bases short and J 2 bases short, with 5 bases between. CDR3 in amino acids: CASSLDRNYGYTF. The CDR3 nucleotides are TGTGCCAGCAGCTTGGACAGGAACTATGGCTACACCTTC.

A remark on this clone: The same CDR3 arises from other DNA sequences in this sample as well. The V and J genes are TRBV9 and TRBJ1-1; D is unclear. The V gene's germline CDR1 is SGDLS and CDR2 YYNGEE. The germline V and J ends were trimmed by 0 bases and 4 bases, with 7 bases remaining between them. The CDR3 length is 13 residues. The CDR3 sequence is CASSVEAGTEAFF. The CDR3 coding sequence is TGTGCCAGCAGCGTAGAGGCGGGCACTGAAGCTTTCTTT.

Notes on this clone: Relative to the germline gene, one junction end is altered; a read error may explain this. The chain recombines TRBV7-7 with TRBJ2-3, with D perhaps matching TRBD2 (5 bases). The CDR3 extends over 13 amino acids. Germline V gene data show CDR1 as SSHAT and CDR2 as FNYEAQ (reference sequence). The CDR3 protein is CASSDQGRDTQYF. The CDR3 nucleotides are TGTGCTAGCAGCGACCAAGGGAGAGATACGCAGTATTTT.

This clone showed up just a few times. This CDR3 is CASSPWEDEQFF. CDR3 sequence (DNA): TGTGCCAGCAGTCCCTGGGAGGATGAGCAGTTCTTC. J is TRBJ2-1 and V is TRBV6-6; tentatively, D is TRBD2 (6 bases). CDR1 MNHNY and CDR2 SVGAGI come from the germline V gene (reference sequence). The CDR3 spans 12 residues. Trimming left V 5 bases short and J 8 bases short, with 10 bases between.

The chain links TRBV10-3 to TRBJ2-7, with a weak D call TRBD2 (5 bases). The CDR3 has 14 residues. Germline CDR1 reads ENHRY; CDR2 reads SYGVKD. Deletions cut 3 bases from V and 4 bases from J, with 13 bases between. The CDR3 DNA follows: TGTGCCATCAGTGAACCTCGAGAGGGTTACGAGCAGTACTTC. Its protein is CAISEPREGYEQYF.

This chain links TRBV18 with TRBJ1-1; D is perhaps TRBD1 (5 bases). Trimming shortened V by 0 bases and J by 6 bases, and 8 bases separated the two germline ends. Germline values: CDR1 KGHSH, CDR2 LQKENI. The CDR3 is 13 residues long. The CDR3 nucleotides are TGTGCCAGCTCACCACCGGGGGTATCTGAAGCTTTCTTT. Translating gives CASSPPGVSEAFF.

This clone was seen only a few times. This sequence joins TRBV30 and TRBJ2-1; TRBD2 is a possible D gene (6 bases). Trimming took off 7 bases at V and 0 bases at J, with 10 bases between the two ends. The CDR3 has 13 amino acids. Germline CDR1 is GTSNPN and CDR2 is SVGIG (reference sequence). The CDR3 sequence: CASAAGSYNEQFF. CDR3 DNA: TGTGCCTCTGCAGCGGGCTCCTACAATGAGCAGTTCTTC.

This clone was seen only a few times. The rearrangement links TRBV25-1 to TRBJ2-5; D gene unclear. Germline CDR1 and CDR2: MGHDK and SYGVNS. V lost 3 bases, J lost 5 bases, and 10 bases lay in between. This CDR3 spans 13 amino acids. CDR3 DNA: TGTGCCAGCAGTGATACAAGTAAGGAGACCCAGTACTTC. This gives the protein CASSDTSKETQYF.

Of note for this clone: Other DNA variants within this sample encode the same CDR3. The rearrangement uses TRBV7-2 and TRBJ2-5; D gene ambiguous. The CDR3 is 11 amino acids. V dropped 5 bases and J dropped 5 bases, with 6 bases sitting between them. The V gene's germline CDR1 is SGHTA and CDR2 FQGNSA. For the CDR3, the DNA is TGTGCCAGCAGCCCCTCCGAGACCCAGTACTTC. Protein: CASSPSETQYF.

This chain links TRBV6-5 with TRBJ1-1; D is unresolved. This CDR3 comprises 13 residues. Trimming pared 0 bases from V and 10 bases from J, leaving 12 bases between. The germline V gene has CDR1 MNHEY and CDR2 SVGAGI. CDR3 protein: CASSYSKFRSAFF. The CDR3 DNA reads TGTGCCAGCAGTTACTCGAAATTTCGGTCAGCTTTCTTT.

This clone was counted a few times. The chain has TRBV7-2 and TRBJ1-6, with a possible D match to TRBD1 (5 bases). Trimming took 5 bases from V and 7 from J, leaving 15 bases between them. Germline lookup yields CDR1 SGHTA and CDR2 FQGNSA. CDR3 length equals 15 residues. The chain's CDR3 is CASSRLGTGNSPLHF. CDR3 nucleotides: TGTGCCAGCAGCCGCCTAGGGACTGGCAATTCACCCCTCCACTTT.

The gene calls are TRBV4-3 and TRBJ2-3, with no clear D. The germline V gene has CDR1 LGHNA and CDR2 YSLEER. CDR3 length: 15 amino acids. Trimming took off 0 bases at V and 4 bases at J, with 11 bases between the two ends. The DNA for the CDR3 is TGCGCCAGCAGCCAAGAACCGGGCCGACCAGATACGCAGTATTTT. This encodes CASSQEPGRPDTQYF.

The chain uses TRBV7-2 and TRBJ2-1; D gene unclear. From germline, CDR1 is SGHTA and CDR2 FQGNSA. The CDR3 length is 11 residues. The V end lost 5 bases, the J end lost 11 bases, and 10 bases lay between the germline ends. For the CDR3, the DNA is TGTGCCAGCAGCGACGGTCCCAAGCAGTTCTTC. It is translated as CASSDGPKQFF.

CDR3 sequence: CASLYYLRNEQFF. In DNA, the CDR3 is TGTGCCAGCCTATACTACCTTCGCAATGAGCAGTTCTTC. The rearrangement joins TRBV2 to TRBJ2-1; no clear D gene. The CDR3 consists of 13 residues. Looked up from germline, CDR1 is SNHLY and CDR2 is FYNNEI. Trimming took off 8 bases at V and 6 bases at J, with 14 bases between the two ends.

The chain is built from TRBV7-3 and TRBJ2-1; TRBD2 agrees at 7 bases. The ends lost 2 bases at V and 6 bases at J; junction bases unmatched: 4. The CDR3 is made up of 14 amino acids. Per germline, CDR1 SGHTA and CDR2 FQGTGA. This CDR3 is CASSLGTTSNEQFF. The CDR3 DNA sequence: TGTGCCAGCAGCTTAGGGACTACCTCCAATGAGCAGTTCTTC.

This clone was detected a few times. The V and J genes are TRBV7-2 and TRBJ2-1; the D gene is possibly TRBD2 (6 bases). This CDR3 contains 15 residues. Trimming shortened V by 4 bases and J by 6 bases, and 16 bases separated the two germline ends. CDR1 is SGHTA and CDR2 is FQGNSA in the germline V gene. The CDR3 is CASSWTGTSANEQFF. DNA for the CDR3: TGTGCCAGCAGCTGGACCGGGACTTCTGCCAATGAGCAGTTCTTC.